This T cell receptor (beta chain) originates from a study of T cells in Graves' hyperthyroidism and ophthalmopathy. CDR1 is DFQATT, CDR2 SNEGSKA, per germline (reference sequence). CDR3 length equals 15 residues. Trimming took 0 bases from V and 0 from J, leaving 11 bases between them. RNA transcripts yielded amplified TCR beta CDR3 regions. Initially, a first-round RT-PCR of the TCR CDR3 employed the HTBI primer set. TCRdb processed the multiplex PCR reads anew with MiXCR; each CDR3 protein has one entry. The sample has under 350,000 distinct CDR3 sequences; roughly a fifth are singletons. The chain couples TRBV20-1 to TRBJ1-1; tentatively, D is TRBD1 (6 bases). Sequencing input: blood. This clonotype was obtained from a woman between 45 and 65 years old with Graves' hyperthyroidism. The CDR3 sequence: CSAREGGAVNTEAFF. In DNA form, the CDR3 reads TGCAGTGCTAGAGAAGGGGGGGCAGTGAACACTGAAGCTTTCTTT.